This T cell receptor (beta chain) comes out of a study of shared clonotypes between healthy human individuals. Study-level information: Aged 18 to 49, the donors were a couple of women and a few men.

Donors had no recently reported acute infections or vaccinations and were HIV-negative. Broader study findings: Larger estimated richness was generally seen in naive subsets than in memory subsets. Represented diversity, genetic and exposure-history alike, was limited by few donors.

TCRdb's table, derived via immunoSEQ multiplex PCR, lists solely in-frame clones and lacks some. Altogether some 2.4 million clones are present, 80% to 95% being singletons, with the ten largest covering approximately 0.36%. On this clone itself: Its antigen is as yet unknown.

The V segment lost 6 bases and the J segment 4 bases; nucleotides outside the gene matches: 7. The CDR3 runs to 15 residues. Germline V gives CDR1 MNHNY, CDR2 SVGAGI (reference sequence). This TCR was sampled from a man younger than 35 in good health. Some clones in this sample may be carry-over from other donors' samples. The genes are TRBV6-6 and TRBJ2-2; 8 bases are a match to TRBD1. Sequencing used naive CD4+ T cells from PBMCs. Stated subset: CD45RA+ positively selected. The CDR3 sequence: CASSRGQAGTGELFF. CDR3 DNA: TGTGCCAGCAGCCGGGGACAGGCGGGCACCGGGGAGCTGTTTTTT.